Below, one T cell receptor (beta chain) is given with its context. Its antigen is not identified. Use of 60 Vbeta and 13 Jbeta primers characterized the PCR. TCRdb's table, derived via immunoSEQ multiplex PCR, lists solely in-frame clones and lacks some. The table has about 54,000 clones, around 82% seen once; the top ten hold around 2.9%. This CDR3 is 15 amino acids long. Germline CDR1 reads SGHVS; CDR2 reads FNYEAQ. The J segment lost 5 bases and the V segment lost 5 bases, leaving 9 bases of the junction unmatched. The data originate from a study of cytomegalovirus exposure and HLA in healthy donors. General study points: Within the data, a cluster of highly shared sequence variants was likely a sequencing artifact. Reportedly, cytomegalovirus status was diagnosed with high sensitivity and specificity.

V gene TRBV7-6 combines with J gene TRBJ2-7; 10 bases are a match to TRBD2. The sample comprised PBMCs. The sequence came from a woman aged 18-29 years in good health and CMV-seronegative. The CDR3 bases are TGTGCCAGCAGCCCTCTGGGACTAGCGACCCACGAGCAGTACTTC. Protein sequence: CASSPLGLATHEQYF.